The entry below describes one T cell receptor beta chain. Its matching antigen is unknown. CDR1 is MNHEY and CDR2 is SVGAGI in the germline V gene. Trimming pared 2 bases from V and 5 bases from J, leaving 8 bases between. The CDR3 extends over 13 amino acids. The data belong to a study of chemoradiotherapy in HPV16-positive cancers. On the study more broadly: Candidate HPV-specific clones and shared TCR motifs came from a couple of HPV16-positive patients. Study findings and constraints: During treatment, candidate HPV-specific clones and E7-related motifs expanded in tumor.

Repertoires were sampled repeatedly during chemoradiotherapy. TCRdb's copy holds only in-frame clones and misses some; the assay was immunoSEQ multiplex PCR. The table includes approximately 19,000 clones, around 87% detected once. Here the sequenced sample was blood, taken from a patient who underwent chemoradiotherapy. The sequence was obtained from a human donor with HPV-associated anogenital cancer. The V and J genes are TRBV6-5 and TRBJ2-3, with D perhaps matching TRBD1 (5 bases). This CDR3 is CASSYPGRDTQYF. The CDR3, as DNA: TGTGCCAGCAGTTACCCAGGGCGAGATACGCAGTATTTT.